This T cell receptor (beta chain) was sequenced in a study of cytomegalovirus exposure and HLA in healthy donors. Notes on the study in general: As was reported, the HLA-A and HLA-B alleles of most subjects were accurately predicted from TCR beta sequences.

Details on this clone: What it recognizes is unknown.

PCR was performed using 60 Vbeta and 13 Jbeta primers. The protocol was immunoSEQ multiplex PCR, while the TCRdb copy is restricted to in-frame clones and leaves out a portion. This table holds about 230,000 clones, around four fifths found once. Germline V gene lookup returns CDR1 WNHNN and CDR2 SYGVQD (reference sequence). V shed 0 bases and J shed 6 bases, with 6 bases lying between them. The CDR3 is made up of 13 amino acids. Input material: PBMCs. The chain carries TRBV10-1 and TRBJ2-1; D not resolved. This receptor was identified in a boy aged 10-17 years in good health and CMV-seronegative. CDR3 loop: CASSESFSNEQFF. As DNA, the CDR3 is TGCGCCAGCAGTGAGTCCTTCTCCAATGAGCAGTTCTTC.